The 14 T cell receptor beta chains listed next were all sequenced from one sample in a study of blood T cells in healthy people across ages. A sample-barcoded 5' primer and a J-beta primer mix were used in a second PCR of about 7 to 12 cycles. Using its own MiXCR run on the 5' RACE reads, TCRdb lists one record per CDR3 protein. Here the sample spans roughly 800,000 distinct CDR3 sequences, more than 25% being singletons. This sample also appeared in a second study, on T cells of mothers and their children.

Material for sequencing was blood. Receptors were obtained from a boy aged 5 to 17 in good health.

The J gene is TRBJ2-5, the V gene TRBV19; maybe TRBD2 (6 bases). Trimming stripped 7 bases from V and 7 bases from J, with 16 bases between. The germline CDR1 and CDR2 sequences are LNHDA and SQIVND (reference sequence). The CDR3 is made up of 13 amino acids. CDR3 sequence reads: CASTSGASRTQYF. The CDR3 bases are TGTGCCAGTACCTCGGGAGCCTCGCGGACCCAGTACTTC. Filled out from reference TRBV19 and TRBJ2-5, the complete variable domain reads DGGITQSPKYLFRKEGQNVTLSCEQNLNHDAMYWYRQDPGQGLRLIYYSQIVNDFQKGDIAEGYSVSREKKESFPLTVTSAQKNPTAFYLCASTSGASRTQYFGPGTRLLVL.

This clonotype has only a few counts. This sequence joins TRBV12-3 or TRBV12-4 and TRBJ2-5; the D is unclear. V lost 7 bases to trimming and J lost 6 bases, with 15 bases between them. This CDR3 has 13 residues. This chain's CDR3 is CASIRSLGKTQYF. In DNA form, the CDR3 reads TGTGCCAGCATTCGCTCATTGGGGAAGACCCAGTACTTC.

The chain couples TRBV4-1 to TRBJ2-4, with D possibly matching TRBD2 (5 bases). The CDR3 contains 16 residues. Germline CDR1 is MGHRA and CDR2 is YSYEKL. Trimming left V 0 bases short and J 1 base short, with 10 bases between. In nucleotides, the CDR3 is TGCGCCAGCAGCCAAGATTTCGAGGGTGCCAAAAACATTCAGTACTTC. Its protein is CASSQDFEGAKNIQYF.

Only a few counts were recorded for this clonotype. CDR3: CASSLGDRKYNEQFF. For the CDR3, the DNA is TGTGCCAGCAGTTTGGGGGACAGAAAATACAATGAGCAGTTCTTC. The J gene is TRBJ2-1, the V gene TRBV28; 7 bases fit TRBD1. The J segment lost 4 bases and the V segment lost 3 bases, leaving 6 bases of the junction unmatched. This CDR3 is built from 15 residues. Germline CDR1 is MDHEN and CDR2 is SYDVKM.

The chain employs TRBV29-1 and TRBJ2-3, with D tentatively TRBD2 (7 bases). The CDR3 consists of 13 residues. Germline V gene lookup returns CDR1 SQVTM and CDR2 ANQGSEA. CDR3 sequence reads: CARRGGSTDTQYF. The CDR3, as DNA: TGCGCCCGAAGGGGGGGGAGCACAGATACGCAGTATTTT.

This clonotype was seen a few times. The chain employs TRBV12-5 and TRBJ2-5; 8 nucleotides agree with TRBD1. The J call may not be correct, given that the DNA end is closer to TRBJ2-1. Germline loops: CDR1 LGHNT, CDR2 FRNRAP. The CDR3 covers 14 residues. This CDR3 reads CASGLGTGPHEQFF. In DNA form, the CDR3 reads TGTGCTAGTGGTTTGGGGACAGGGCCCCATGAGCAGTTCTTC.

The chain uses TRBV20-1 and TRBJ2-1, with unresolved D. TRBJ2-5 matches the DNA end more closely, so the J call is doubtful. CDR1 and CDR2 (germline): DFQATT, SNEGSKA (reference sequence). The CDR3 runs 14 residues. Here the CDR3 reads CSASGSPNSETQYF. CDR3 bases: TGCAGTGCGTCCGGATCGCCAAACTCAGAGACCCAGTACTTC.

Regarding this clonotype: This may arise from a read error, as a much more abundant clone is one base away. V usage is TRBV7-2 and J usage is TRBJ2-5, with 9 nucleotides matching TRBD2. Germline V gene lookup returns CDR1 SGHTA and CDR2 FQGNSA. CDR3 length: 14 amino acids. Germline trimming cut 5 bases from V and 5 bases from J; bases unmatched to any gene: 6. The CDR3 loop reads CASSPAGGGETQYF. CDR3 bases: TGTGCCAGCAGCCCAGCGGGGGGCGGGGAGACCCAGTACTTC.

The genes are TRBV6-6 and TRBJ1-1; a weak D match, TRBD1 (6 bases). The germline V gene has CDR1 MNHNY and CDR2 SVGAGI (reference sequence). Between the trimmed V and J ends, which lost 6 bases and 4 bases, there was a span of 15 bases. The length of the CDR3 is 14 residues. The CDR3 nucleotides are TGTGCCAGCAGGGGGGGGACAATGGGCACTGAAGCTTTCTTT. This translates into CASRGGTMGTEAFF.

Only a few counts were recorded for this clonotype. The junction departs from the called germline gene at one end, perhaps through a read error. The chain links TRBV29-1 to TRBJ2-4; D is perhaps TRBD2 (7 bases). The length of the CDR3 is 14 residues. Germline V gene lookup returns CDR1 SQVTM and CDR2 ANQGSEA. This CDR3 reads CSGEGGDGKNIQYF. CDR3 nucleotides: TGCAGCGGTGAAGGGGGGGACGGCAAAAACATTCAGTACTTC.

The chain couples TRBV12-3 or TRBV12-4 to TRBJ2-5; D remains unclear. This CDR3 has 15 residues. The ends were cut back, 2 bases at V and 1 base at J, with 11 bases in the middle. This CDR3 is CASSLLDSTQETQYF. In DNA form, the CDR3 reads TGTGCCAGCAGTTTACTCGACTCGACCCAAGAGACCCAGTACTTC.

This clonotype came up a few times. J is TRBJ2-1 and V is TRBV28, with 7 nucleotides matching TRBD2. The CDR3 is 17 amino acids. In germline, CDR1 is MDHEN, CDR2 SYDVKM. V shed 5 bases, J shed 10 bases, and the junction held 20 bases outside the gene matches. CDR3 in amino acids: CASSPQRGLIFTIEQFF. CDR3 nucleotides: TGTGCCAGCAGTCCACAGCGGGGCCTCATTTTTACAATAGAGCAGTTCTTC.

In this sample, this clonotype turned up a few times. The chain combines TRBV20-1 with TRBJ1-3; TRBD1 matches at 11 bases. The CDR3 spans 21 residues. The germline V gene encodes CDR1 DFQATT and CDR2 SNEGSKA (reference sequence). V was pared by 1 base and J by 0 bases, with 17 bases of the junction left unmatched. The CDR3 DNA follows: TGCAGTGCTAGAGTCCCGGACAGGGGGCGATCCGGCACCTTCTCTGGAAACACCATATATTTT. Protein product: CSARVPDRGRSGTFSGNTIYF.

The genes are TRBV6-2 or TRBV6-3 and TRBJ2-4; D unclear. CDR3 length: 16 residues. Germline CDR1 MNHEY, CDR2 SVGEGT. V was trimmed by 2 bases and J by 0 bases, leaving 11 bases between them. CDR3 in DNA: TGTGCCAGCAGTTACGACCTAGGTCTAGCCAAAAACATTCAGTACTTC. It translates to CASSYDLGLAKNIQYF.